This T cell receptor (beta chain) came from a study of CD8+ T cells in alopecia areata. Across the whole study: Treated patients received oral tofacitinib, 5 to 10 mg twice daily. Findings and caveats of the study: Higher clonality than in normal scalp was seen in lesional scalp, especially alopecia totalis/universalis. The study also sequences resident alphabeta T cells of normal skin in scalp samples. Mouse data revealed clearer TCR sharing than patient data did, a gap possibly tied to HLA.

V was pared by 0 bases and J by 11 bases, with 7 bases of the junction left unmatched. The CDR3 loop spans 14 amino acids. Germline-derived CDR1 and CDR2 are GTSNPN and SVGIG (reference sequence). A remark on this clone: Its antigen is not known.

Sequencing used cDNA as its template, made by extracting RNA and reverse transcribing it. Sequencing was performed with immunoSEQ multiplex PCR; in TCRdb, only in-frame clones are kept and a portion is missing. Here the sample spans 150,000 or so clones, 87% being singletons. The sequence was obtained from a human donor with alopecia areata. The specimen was CD8+ T cells sorted from blood, collected at week 0. The chain joins TRBV30 to TRBJ2-6; 7 bases align to TRBD1. The CDR3 spells CAWSVQTGRHVLTF. The CDR3 coding sequence is TGTGCCTGGAGTGTACAGACAGGGCGCCACGTCCTGACTTTC. The whole variable domain, remainder taken from reference TRBV30 and TRBJ2-6, is SQTIHQWPATLVQPVGSPLSLECTVEGTSNPNLYWYRQAAGRGLQLLFYSVGIGQISSEVPQNLSASRPQDRQFILSSKKLLLSDSGFYLCAWSVQTGRHVLTFGAGSRLTVL.